The rows below give T cell receptor beta chains drawn from one sample of a study of T cell responses to AZD1222 COVID-19 vaccine. TCRdb's table, derived via immunoSEQ multiplex PCR, lists solely in-frame clones and lacks some. The data contain around 150,000 clones, 80% to 95% of them singletons. The sample in question was peripheral blood, obtained 28 days after the second AZD1222 dose. The receptor set was obtained from an adult who received the AZD1222 COVID-19 vaccine. Both conserved end residues are part of each CDR3. Fields, in order: V gene, J gene, D gene, CDR3 protein, CDR3 DNA. A D gene is named only where the DNA matches it firmly.

V: TRBV7-9
J: TRBJ1-1
D: NA
CDR3: CASSLDFGVREAFF
DNA: TGTGCCAGCAGCTTAGACTTTGGGGTTCGTGAAGCTTTCTTT

V: TRBV29-1
J: TRBJ2-1
D: NA
CDR3: CSVPPRRNEQFF
DNA: TGCAGCGTTCCCCCGCGAAGGAATGAGCAGTTCTTC

V: TRBV5-4
J: TRBJ1-2
D: TRBD1
CDR3: CATRQGDYGYTF
DNA: TGTGCCACCCGCCAGGGGGACTATGGCTACACCTTC

V: TRBV27
J: TRBJ2-1
D: NA
CDR3: CASSLLGLQSVGGQFF
DNA: TGTGCCAGCTCACTGTTGGGGTTACAATCGGTGGGTGGACAGTTCTTC

V: TRBV11-2
J: TRBJ1-5
D: NA
CDR3: CASSPMPGGNQPQHF
DNA: TGTGCCAGCAGCCCGATGCCGGGGGGCAATCAGCCCCAGCATTTT

V: TRBV2
J: TRBJ1-2
D: NA
CDR3: CARSGAGGNGYTF
DNA: TGTGCCAGATCGGGAGCCGGGGGGAATGGCTACACCTTC

V: TRBV3-1/TRBV3-2
J: TRBJ2-1
D: TRBD2
CDR3: CASSSSDPGLADYNEQFF
DNA: TGTGCCAGCAGCTCTTCTGACCCGGGACTAGCGGATTACAATGAGCAGTTCTTC

V: TRBV27
J: TRBJ2-3
D: TRBD1
CDR3: CASSLWGSGDRGSDTQYF
DNA: TGTGCCAGCAGTTTATGGGGCTCGGGGGACAGGGGATCAGATACGCAGTATTTT

V: TRBV12-5
J: TRBJ2-1
D: NA
CDR3: CASGLFRERTYNEQFF
DNA: TGTGCTAGTGGTTTGTTCCGGGAAAGGACCTACAATGAGCAGTTCTTC

V: TRBV6-5
J: TRBJ2-7
D: TRBD1
CDR3: CASSYGDSSYEQYF
DNA: TGTGCCAGCAGTTACGGGGACAGCTCCTACGAGCAGTACTTC

V: TRBV6-1
J: TRBJ2-4
D: NA
CDR3: CASSDRRVVDIQYF
DNA: TGTGCCAGCAGTGACCGGCGCGTAGTGGACATTCAGTACTTC

V: TRBV5-1
J: TRBJ2-7
D: NA
CDR3: CASSLGGRSPQDEQYF
DNA: TGCGCCAGCAGCTTGGGTGGACGGAGCCCTCAGGACGAGCAGTACTTC

V: TRBV27
J: TRBJ2-7
D: NA
CDR3: CASSLSVTGTEQYF
DNA: TGTGCCAGCAGTTTATCCGTTACGGGAACCGAGCAGTACTTC